The rows below give T cell receptor beta chains drawn from one sample of a study of blood T cell repertoires in COVID-19. Data came from immunoSEQ multiplex PCR; TCRdb stores just in-frame clones and leaves some out. The data hold about 240,000 clones, with roughly nine tenths observed a single time. Input material: peripheral blood. These TCRs come from a man between 60 and 75 years old who had recovered from COVID-19. Both conserved end residues are part of each CDR3. The D gene is left open where the match is weak. Size is stated for part of the rows, as once, few or many counts, or as a class when the clone is expanded.

V gene,clone size,J gene,D gene,CDR3 protein,CDR3 DNA
TRBV5-6,once,TRBJ2-7,TRBD1,CASSLYWGQGWGEQYF,TGTGCCAGCAGCTTGTACTGGGGACAGGGATGGGGCGAGCAGTACTTC
TRBV5-6,NA,TRBJ2-7,NA,CASSLDARDYEQYF,TGTGCCAGCAGCTTGGACGCCAGGGACTACGAGCAGTACTTC
TRBV27,NA,TRBJ2-2,TRBD2,CASRGTSGTNTGELFF,TGTGCCAGCAGAGGGACTAGCGGGACTAACACCGGGGAGCTGTTTTTT
TRBV27,few,TRBJ1-3,NA,CASSSDRSGNTIYF,TGTGCCAGCAGTTCCGACAGATCTGGAAACACCATATATTTT
TRBV19,NA,TRBJ1-2,TRBD1,CASSISPGQGEYGYTF,TGTGCCAGTAGTATCTCCCCGGGACAGGGAGAATATGGCTACACCTTC
TRBV7-9,NA,TRBJ1-2,TRBD1,CASSPGQGRGYTF,TGTGCCAGCAGCCCGGGACAGGGACGGGGCTACACCTTC
TRBV19,once,TRBJ1-1,NA,CASTPPGRGLKAFF,TGTGCCAGTACCCCCCCCGGAAGGGGGTTAAAAGCTTTCTTT
TRBV9,once,TRBJ2-1,TRBD2,CASSLSPSGGARDEQFF,TGTGCCAGCAGCTTAAGTCCGAGCGGGGGGGCCAGGGATGAGCAGTTCTTC
TRBV5-4,NA,TRBJ2-3,NA,CASSLGHRTDTQYF,TGTGCCAGCAGCTTGGGGCACCGCACAGATACGCAGTATTTT
TRBV5-1,NA,TRBJ2-1,TRBD2,CASSFGLAGNEQFF,TGCGCCAGCAGCTTCGGACTAGCGGGGAATGAGCAGTTCTTC
TRBV9,NA,TRBJ2-2,TRBD2,CASSLAVRVAGGRGELFF,TGTGCCAGCAGCCTCGCGGTTAGGGTAGCGGGGGGCCGAGGGGAGCTGTTTTTT
TRBV12-5,NA,TRBJ2-3,TRBD2,CASGSPIMERGITDTQYF,TGTGCTAGTGGTTCCCCCATCATGGAGCGGGGAATCACAGATACGCAGTATTTT
TRBV2,once,TRBJ2-5,TRBD1,CAGSGQGGETQYF,TGTGCCGGTTCGGGACAGGGTGGGGAGACCCAGTACTTC
TRBV11-2,few,TRBJ2-6,TRBD1,CASSLFATGGGAGANVLTF,TGTGCCAGCAGCTTATTCGCCACAGGGGGCGGGGCTGGGGCCAACGTCCTGACTTTC
TRBV24-1,NA,TRBJ2-2,TRBD1,CATSALGTGGATGELFF,TGTGCCACCAGTGCTCTCGGGACAGGGGGCGCCACCGGGGAGCTGTTTTTT
TRBV6-5,NA,TRBJ1-5,NA,CASTRRGSNQPQHF,TGTGCCAGCACTCGGAGGGGAAGCAATCAGCCCCAGCATTTT
TRBV25-1,once,TRBJ2-2,TRBD2,CASSGFGLAGGHSGELFF,TGTGCCAGCAGTGGATTTGGACTAGCGGGGGGCCATAGCGGGGAGCTGTTTTTT
TRBV12-3/TRBV12-4,NA,TRBJ2-7,NA,CASSLVGWGLSF,TGTGCCAGCAGTTTAGTCGGTTGGGGCCTATCCTTC
TRBV5-5,NA,TRBJ2-6,NA,CASSPGVGGANVLTF,TGTGCCAGCAGCCCCGGGGTTGGCGGGGCCAACGTCCTGACTTTC
TRBV3-1/TRBV3-2,NA,TRBJ2-3,TRBD2,CASSQHSGGAIDTQYF,TGTGCCAGCAGCCAACATAGCGGGGGGGCGATAGATACGCAGTATTTT
TRBV4-1,NA,TRBJ2-1,TRBD1,CASSQQGAIGEQFF,TGCGCCAGCAGCCAACAGGGGGCTATCGGTGAGCAGTTCTTC
TRBV6-5,NA,TRBJ2-2,TRBD1,CASFQTGGAGGELFF,TGTGCCAGCTTTCAGACAGGGGGCGCCGGCGGGGAGCTGTTTTTT
TRBV7-2,NA,TRBJ2-1,NA,CASSAYPDEQFF,TGTGCCAGCAGCGCGTACCCCGATGAGCAGTTCTTC
TRBV12-3/TRBV12-4,NA,TRBJ2-2,NA,CASSQKNTGELFF,TGTGCCAGCAGCCAGAAAAACACCGGGGAGCTGTTTTTT
TRBV28,NA,TRBJ1-2,TRBD1,CATGDRRYTF,TGTGCCACAGGGGACAGACGCTACACCTTC
TRBV9,few,TRBJ1-2,TRBD1,CASSGDRVYGYTF,TGTGCCAGCAGCGGTGACAGGGTCTATGGCTACACCTTC
TRBV24-1,NA,TRBJ2-1,TRBD1,CATSEARGYLNEQFF,TGTGCCACCAGTGAGGCCAGGGGGTACCTCAATGAGCAGTTCTTC
TRBV5-1,NA,TRBJ2-1,NA,CASSFRGPLRNEQFF,TGCGCCAGCAGCTTCAGGGGCCCCTTACGCAATGAGCAGTTCTTC
TRBV12-3/TRBV12-4,many,TRBJ2-1,NA,CASTRDSGQFF,TGTGCCAGCACCCGGGACTCAGGGCAGTTCTTC
TRBV15,NA,TRBJ1-6,TRBD1,CATSRDRQGQSPLHF,TGTGCCACCAGCAGAGATCGACAGGGTCAATCACCCCTCCACTTT